This T cell receptor beta chain was recovered during a study of OX40 agonist ivuxolimab in advanced cancers. Looking at the study overall: A mean age of about 59 years, range about 20 to 85, was recorded, and approximately 79% were male. There were three patients with partial responses, one having hepatocellular carcinoma and two cutaneous melanoma.

This clone was detected only a few times. Its antigen is unidentified. Patients had blood sampled at baseline and again on cycle 4 day 1 and cycle 7 day 1. The germline V gene encodes CDR1 MNHEY and CDR2 SMNVEV (reference sequence). Trimming removed 3 bases from V and 3 bases from J, with 14 bases in between. The CDR3 is made up of 15 amino acids. Study results and caveats: In the 0.1 to 3.0 mg/kg range, CD4+ and CD8+ blood T cells had expanded clonally by week 6.

Some clones are missing from TCRdb's copy, which holds only in-frame ones; the method was immunoSEQ multiplex PCR. The sample yields 35,000 to 45,000 clones, about 90% seen once. The TCR comes from an adult with an advanced solid tumor such as melanoma, head and neck, liver or kidney cancer. V gene TRBV27 combines with J gene TRBJ1-2; D not certain. The material sequenced was CD4+ or CD8+ T cells sorted from blood, taken in a trial of the OX40 agonist ivuxolimab. The CDR3 DNA is TGTGCCAGCAGTTTCTTGAGTAGGTCGGACTATGGCTACACCTTC. This gives the protein CASSFLSRSDYGYTF.